The following is a TCR beta chain sequence with its context. Its antigen is as yet unknown. A read error may produce the germline difference seen at one junction end. Samples had at least 7 million PBMCs isolated from them. The use of a sample-barcoded 5' primer and a J-beta primer mix characterized a second PCR of roughly 6 to 11 cycles. MiXCR, run by TCRdb on the 5' RACE reads, gives a single entry per CDR3 protein. The table shows some 710,000 distinct CDR3 sequences, with around half occurring only once. The data are from a study of blood T cells in healthy people across ages. Looking at the study overall: Template switching recovered approximately one barcoded beta molecule for every two T cells. Study findings and constraints: TCR beta diversity tracked closely with naive T cell percentage. Bulk PBMC profiling left naive and antigen-experienced comparisons inconclusive.

Germline CDR1 is SGHRS and CDR2 is YFSETQ. The CDR3 spans 15 residues. The chain links TRBV5-1 to TRBJ2-5, with TRBD2 matching 7 bases. The clonotype was recovered from an elderly man in good health. Source material: blood. The CDR3 reads CASSFWEGNEETRYF. The CDR3 DNA is TGCGCCAGCAGCTTTTGGGAGGGGAACGAAGAGACCCGGTACTTC.